The rows below give T cell receptor beta chains drawn from one sample of a study of cytomegalovirus exposure and HLA in healthy donors. Using immunoSEQ multiplex PCR, the repertoire was profiled, and TCRdb retains in-frame clones only, with some absent. The data contain about 120,000 clones, about 70% of them singletons. Sequencing was performed on PBMCs. These receptors came from a man aged 25 to 45 in good health and CMV-seropositive. The CDR3 runs from the conserved cysteine through the conserved F or W. Each record gives: D gene, clone size, CDR3 length, J gene, V gene, CDR3 protein, CDR3 DNA. A D gene is named only where the DNA matches it firmly. Some rows have no size entry. The others give once, few or many, or a class for an expanded clone.

TRBD1,few,14,TRBJ1-2,TRBV7-9,CASSLGQHSYGYTF,TGTGCCAGCAGTCTGGGACAGCACTCCTATGGCTACACCTTC
-,-,13,TRBJ2-5,TRBV29-1,CSVQGGLQETQYF,TGCAGCGTTCAGGGGGGACTTCAAGAGACCCAGTACTTC
-,-,15,TRBJ2-3,TRBV19,CASSIGRGSPDTQYF,TGTGCCAGTAGTATAGGCCGGGGGAGCCCGGATACGCAGTATTTT
-,few,17,TRBJ2-5,TRBV12-1,CASSFGVGDRGQETQYF,TGTGCCAGCAGCTTTGGGGTTGGGGACAGGGGACAAGAGACCCAGTACTTC
TRBD2,once,15,TRBJ2-3,TRBV4-1,CASSRTSGGADTQYF,TGCGCCAGCAGCCGGACTAGCGGGGGGGCAGATACGCAGTATTTT
TRBD1,-,13,TRBJ1-2,TRBV4-1,CASSQAGGNGYTF,TGCGCCAGCAGCCAAGCAGGGGGGAATGGCTACACCTTC
-,-,15,TRBJ2-1,TRBV21-1,CASSKGLAGPCGQFF,TGTGCCAGCAGCAAGGGACTAGCGGGACCTTGTGGGCAGTTCTTC
TRBD1,-,17,TRBJ1-1,TRBV27,CASSPHTTLGQYTEAFF,TGTGCCAGCAGTCCCCATACCACCTTGGGACAGTACACTGAAGCTTTCTTT
-,-,13,TRBJ1-5,TRBV5-1,CASSLRGNQPQHF,TGCGCCAGCAGCTTGAGGGGGAATCAGCCCCAGCATTTT
TRBD1,-,15,TRBJ1-6,TRBV7-2,CASSLIQGAGSPLHF,TGTGCCAGCAGCTTAATCCAGGGGGCGGGTTCACCCCTCCACTTT
-,-,14,TRBJ2-3,TRBV5-1,CASSLGLIEDTQYF,TGCGCCAGCAGCTTGGGACTGATAGAAGATACGCAGTATTTT
-,-,12,TRBJ2-7,TRBV10-3,CAAQRVPYEQYF,TGTGCCGCTCAGAGGGTACCCTACGAGCAGTACTTC
-,-,13,TRBJ1-6,TRBV9,CASSEGERSPLHF,TGTGCCAGCAGCGAGGGGGAGCGATCACCCCTCCACTTT
TRBD1,-,15,TRBJ2-5,TRBV5-1,CASSFYRGPQETQYF,TGCGCCAGCAGCTTCTACAGGGGTCCTCAAGAGACCCAGTACTTC
-,-,17,TRBJ2-1,TRBV5-5,CASSFPVGASSYNEQFF,TGTGCCAGCAGCTTTCCGGTGGGGGCTAGCTCCTACAATGAGCAGTTCTTC
-,-,17,TRBJ1-1,TRBV27,CASSTIRVLSGNTEAFF,TGTGCCAGCAGTACGATCAGGGTCCTGAGTGGAAACACTGAAGCTTTCTTT
-,-,13,TRBJ1-3,TRBV5-4,CASSSDPGGTIYF,TGTGCCAGCAGTTCCGACCCGGGAGGCACCATATATTTT
-,few,15,TRBJ2-2,TRBV13,CASRVRGGNTGELFF,TGTGCCAGCAGAGTTCGGGGAGGAAACACCGGGGAGCTGTTTTTT